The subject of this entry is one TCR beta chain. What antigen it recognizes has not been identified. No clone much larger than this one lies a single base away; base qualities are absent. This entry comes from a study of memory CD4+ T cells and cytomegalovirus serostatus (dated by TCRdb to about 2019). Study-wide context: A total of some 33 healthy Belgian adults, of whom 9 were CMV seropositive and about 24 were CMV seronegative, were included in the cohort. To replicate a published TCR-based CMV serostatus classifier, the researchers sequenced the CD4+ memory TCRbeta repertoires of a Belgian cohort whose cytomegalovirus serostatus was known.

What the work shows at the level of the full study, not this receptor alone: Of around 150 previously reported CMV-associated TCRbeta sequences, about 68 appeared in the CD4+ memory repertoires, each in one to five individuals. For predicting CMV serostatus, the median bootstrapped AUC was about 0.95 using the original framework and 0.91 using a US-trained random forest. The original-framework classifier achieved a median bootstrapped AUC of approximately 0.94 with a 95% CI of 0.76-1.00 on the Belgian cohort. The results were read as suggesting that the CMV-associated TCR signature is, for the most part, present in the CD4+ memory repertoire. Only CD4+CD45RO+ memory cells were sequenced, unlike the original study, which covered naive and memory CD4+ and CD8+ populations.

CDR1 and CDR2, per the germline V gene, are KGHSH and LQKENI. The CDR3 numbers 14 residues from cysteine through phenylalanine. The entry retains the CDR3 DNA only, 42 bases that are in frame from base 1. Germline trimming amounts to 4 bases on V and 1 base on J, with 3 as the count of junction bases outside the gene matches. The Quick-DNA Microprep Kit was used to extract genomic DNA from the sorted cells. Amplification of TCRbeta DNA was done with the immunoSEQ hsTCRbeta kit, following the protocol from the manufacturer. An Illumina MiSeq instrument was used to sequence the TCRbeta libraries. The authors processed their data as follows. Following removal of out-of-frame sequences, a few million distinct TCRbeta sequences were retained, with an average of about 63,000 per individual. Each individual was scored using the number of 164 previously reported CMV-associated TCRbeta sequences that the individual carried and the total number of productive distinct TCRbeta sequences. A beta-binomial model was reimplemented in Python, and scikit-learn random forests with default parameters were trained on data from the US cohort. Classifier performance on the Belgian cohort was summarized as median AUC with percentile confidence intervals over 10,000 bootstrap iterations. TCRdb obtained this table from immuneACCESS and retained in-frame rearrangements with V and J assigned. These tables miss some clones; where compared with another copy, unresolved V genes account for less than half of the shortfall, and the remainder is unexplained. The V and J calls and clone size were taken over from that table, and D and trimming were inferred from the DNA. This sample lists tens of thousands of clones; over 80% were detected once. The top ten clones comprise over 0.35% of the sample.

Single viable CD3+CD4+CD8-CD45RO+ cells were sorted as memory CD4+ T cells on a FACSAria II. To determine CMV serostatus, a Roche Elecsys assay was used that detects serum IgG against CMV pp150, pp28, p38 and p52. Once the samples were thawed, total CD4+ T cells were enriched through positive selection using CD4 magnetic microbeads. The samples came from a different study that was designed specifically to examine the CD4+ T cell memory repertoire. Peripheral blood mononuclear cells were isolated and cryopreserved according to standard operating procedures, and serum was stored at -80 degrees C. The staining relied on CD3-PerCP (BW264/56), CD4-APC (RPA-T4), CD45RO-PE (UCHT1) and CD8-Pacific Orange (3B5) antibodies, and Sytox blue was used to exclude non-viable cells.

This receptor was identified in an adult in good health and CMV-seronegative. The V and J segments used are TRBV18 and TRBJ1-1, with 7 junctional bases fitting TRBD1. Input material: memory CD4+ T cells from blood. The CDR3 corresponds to CASSQGQKNTEAFF. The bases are TGTGCCAGCTCACAGGGACAGAAGAACACTGAAGCTTTCTTT. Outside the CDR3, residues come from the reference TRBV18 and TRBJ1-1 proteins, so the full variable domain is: NAGVMQNPRHLVRRRGQEARLRCSPMKGHSHVYWYRQLPEEGLKFMVYLQKENIIDESGMPKERFSAEFPKEGPSILRIQQVVRGDSAAYFCASSQGQKNTEAFFGQGTRLTVV.